Listed here are 25 T cell receptor beta chains from one sample, sequenced in a study of blood T cell repertoires in COVID-19. TCRdb's copy holds only in-frame clones and misses some; the assay was immunoSEQ multiplex PCR. The data hold tens of thousands of clones, with roughly 84% observed a single time. Material for sequencing was peripheral blood. These receptors were taken from a human donor with active COVID-19. The donor label of this sample is uncertain.

The chain is built from TRBV12-5 and TRBJ1-2; no definite D call. The CDR3 sequence is 14 residues long. CDR1 and CDR2 from the germline V gene are LGHNT and FRNRAP. Trimming cost V 0 bases and J 4 bases, with 9 bases left between them. This chain's CDR3 is CASGLVGAAYGYTF. The CDR3 DNA reads as TGTGCTAGTGGTTTGGTAGGAGCGGCCTATGGCTACACCTTC. Supplemented by reference TRBV12-5 and TRBJ1-2, the full variable domain reads DARVTQTPRHKVTEMGQEVTMRCQPILGHNTVFWYRQTMMQGLELLAYFRNRAPLDDSGMPKDRFSAEMPDATLATLKIQPSEPRDSAVYFCASGLVGAAYGYTFGSGTRLTVV.

The chain is built from TRBV27 and TRBJ1-2, with D perhaps TRBD1 (5 bases). In germline, CDR1 is MNHEY, CDR2 SMNVEV (reference sequence). The V gene lost 2 bases and the J gene lost 5 bases, with 18 bases spanning the gap. The CDR3 is made up of 16 amino acids. CDR3 amino acids: CASSLGQGVIKYGYTF. CDR3 in DNA: TGTGCCAGCAGTTTAGGGCAGGGTGTTATTAAGTATGGCTACACCTTC.

V gene TRBV29-1 combines with J gene TRBJ2-1; TRBD1 agrees at 7 bases. This CDR3 contains 15 residues. V trimming: 6 bases; J trimming: 1 base; junction bases outside the gene matches: 9. Germline V gene lookup returns CDR1 SQVTM and CDR2 ANQGSEA. Written as DNA, the CDR3 is TGCAGCGTAGAGTTTGGGGACAGTTCCTACAATGAGCAGTTCTTC. The encoded protein is CSVEFGDSSYNEQFF.

The chain joins TRBV13 to TRBJ1-5; 10 positions agree with TRBD1. CDR1 and CDR2 (germline): PRHDT, FYEKMQ (reference sequence). The CDR3 sequence is 15 residues long. Losses at the gene ends were 4 bases for V and 5 bases for J; bases not matched to a gene: 5. For the CDR3, the DNA is TGTGCCAGCAGCTCGACCGGGACAGGGGATCAGCCCCAGCATTTT. Protein: CASSSTGTGDQPQHF. Looking up the rest from reference TRBV13 and TRBJ1-5 gives the full variable domain: AAGVIQSPRHLIKEKRETATLKCYPIPRHDTVYWYQQGPGQDPQFLISFYEKMQSDKGSIPDRFSAQQFSDYHSELNMSSLELGDSALYFCASSSTGTGDQPQHFGDGTRLSIL.

This clone was counted once. This rearrangement joins TRBV19 to TRBJ2-2; 7 bases match TRBD1. Germline CDR1 reads LNHDA; CDR2 reads SQIVND (reference sequence). V lost 2 bases to trimming and J lost 0 bases; unmatched junction nucleotides: 6. CDR3 size: 17 residues. CDR3 loop: CASSIPGGAANTGELFF. CDR3 bases: TGTGCCAGTAGTATACCAGGGGGAGCCGCGAACACCGGGGAGCTGTTTTTT.

The rearrangement uses TRBV6-5 and TRBJ1-2; TRBD1 agrees at 9 bases. The ends lost 0 bases at V and 2 bases at J; junction bases unmatched: 1. This CDR3 contains 15 residues. Germline V gene data show CDR1 as MNHEY and CDR2 as SVGAGI. Here the CDR3 DNA reads TGTGCCAGCAGTTACTCGGGGACAGGGAACTATGGCTACACCTTC. Translation: CASSYSGTGNYGYTF.

V gene TRBV5-1 combines with J gene TRBJ2-1; the D is unclear. The CDR3 consists of 15 residues. The germline V gene has CDR1 SGHRS and CDR2 YFSETQ. With 0 bases removed from V and 0 bases from J, the gap between germline ends came to 7 bases. CDR3 residues: CASSLDVGSYNEQFF. Written as DNA, the CDR3 is TGCGCCAGCAGCTTGGACGTCGGCTCCTACAATGAGCAGTTCTTC.

The V call is TRBV5-1, the J call TRBJ2-3, with 10 bases lining up with TRBD2. V shed 4 bases, J shed 2 bases, and the junction held 4 bases outside the gene matches. The CDR3 is 15 residues long. CDR1 is SGHRS, CDR2 YFSETQ, per germline. The CDR3: CASSGAGGPTDTQYF. The CDR3 DNA follows: TGCGCCAGCAGCGGAGCGGGGGGGCCCACAGATACGCAGTATTTT.

The chain has TRBV19 and TRBJ2-7; TRBD1 matches at 12 bases. This CDR3 contains 15 residues. The V gene's germline CDR1 is LNHDA and CDR2 SQIVND (reference sequence). Trimming at V came to 3 bases and at J to 6 bases, leaving 6 bases not matched to a gene. This chain's CDR3 is CASSIGGTGGSEQYF. The CDR3 nucleotides are TGTGCCAGTAGTATTGGCGGGACAGGGGGCTCCGAGCAGTACTTC.

This chain links TRBV7-8 with TRBJ2-1; D is possibly TRBD2 (6 bases). The germline V gene encodes CDR1 SGHVS and CDR2 FQNEAQ. The CDR3 covers 15 residues. Trimming removed 1 base from V and 2 bases from J, with 9 bases in between. The CDR3 DNA reads TGTGCCAGCAGCTTAGGCGGCGGGGCCTACAATGAGCAGTTCTTC. As protein: CASSLGGGAYNEQFF.

The rearrangement joins TRBV5-1 to TRBJ2-1, with TRBD2 as a possible D gene (5 bases). Per germline, CDR1 SGHRS and CDR2 YFSETQ. V lost 3 bases and J 2 bases, leaving 12 bases between the germline ends. This CDR3 has 15 amino acids. CDR3 sequence: CASSSSGLPYNEQFF. For the CDR3, the DNA is TGCGCCAGCAGCTCCAGCGGTCTCCCCTACAATGAGCAGTTCTTC. The full variable domain, rest sourced from reference TRBV5-1 and TRBJ2-1, is KAGVTQTPRYLIKTRGQQVTLSCSPISGHRSVSWYQQTPGQGLQFLFEYFSETQRNKGNFPGRFSGRQFSNSRSEMNVSTLELGDSALYLCASSSSGLPYNEQFFGPGTRLTVL.

The J gene is TRBJ2-3, the V gene TRBV11-3; TRBD1 might be the D (5 bases). CDR1 and CDR2 (germline): SGHNT, YENEEA. The V end was cut by 2 bases, the J end by 4 bases, with 10 bases between. The CDR3 is 14 residues long. CDR3 protein: CASSLRGGSDTQYF. The CDR3 coding sequence is TGTGCCAGCAGCTTAAGGGGTGGTTCAGATACGCAGTATTTT.

This clone appeared once. This chain connects TRBV5-6 to TRBJ1-5; TRBD1 is a possible D gene (5 bases). Germline CDR1 and CDR2: SGHDT and YYEEEE. The CDR3 has 15 residues. V lost 2 bases to trimming and J lost 7 bases, with 16 bases between them. The CDR3 region has the DNA TGTGCCAGCAGCTTATCAGGGAAAACGGCCCAGCCCCAGCATTTT. Its translation: CASSLSGKTAQPQHF.

The CDR3 reads CASAEVNTEAFF. The DNA of the CDR3 is TGTGCTAGTGCCGAGGTGAACACTGAAGCTTTCTTT. This chain connects TRBV12-5 to TRBJ1-1; D uncertain. Deletions cut 7 bases from V and 0 bases from J, with 6 bases between. Germline CDR1 is LGHNT and CDR2 is FRNRAP. The CDR3 consists of 12 residues.

This clone was seen a single time. The rearrangement joins TRBV15 to TRBJ1-5; D may be TRBD1 (5 bases). CDR1 and CDR2 (germline): LNHNV, YYDKDF (reference sequence). Trimming took off 0 bases at V and 6 bases at J, with 15 bases between the two ends. The CDR3 runs 16 residues. The CDR3 nucleotides read TGTGCCACCAGCAGAGATGGGGATGGGGCAAGTCAGCCCCAGCATTTT. It translates to CATSRDGDGASQPQHF.

The chain recombines TRBV9 with TRBJ2-5; no reliable D call. V was clipped by 0 bases and J by 1 base, with 7 bases between them. Germline V lookup: CDR1 SGDLS, CDR2 YYNGEE. The CDR3 covers 14 residues. CDR3 coding DNA: TGTGCCAGCAGCGTAGGACTGCTCCAAGAGACCCAGTACTTC. Its protein is CASSVGLLQETQYF. Complete variable domain (other parts from reference TRBV9 and TRBJ2-5): DSGVTQTPKHLITATGQRVTLRCSPRSGDLSVYWYQQSLDQGLQFLIQYYNGEERAKGNILERFSAQQFPDLHSELNLSSLELGDSALYFCASSVGLLQETQYFGPGTRLLVL.

V is TRBV3-1 (or the pseudogene TRBV3-2) and J is TRBJ2-2; D is uncertain. This CDR3 is built from 14 residues. Trimming left V 2 bases short and J 2 bases short, with 6 bases between. CDR1 LGHDT and CDR2 YNNKEL come from the germline V gene (reference sequence). CDR3 sequence: CASSQTYNTGELFF. The CDR3, as DNA: TGTGCCAGCAGCCAAACCTATAACACCGGGGAGCTGTTTTTT.

The rearrangement links TRBV7-2 to TRBJ2-1, with a possible D match to TRBD2 (7 bases). Trimming removed 6 bases from V and 6 bases from J, with 21 bases in between. CDR3 size: 16 residues. Germline CDR1 is SGHTA and CDR2 is FQGNSA. The CDR3 bases are TGTGCCAGCAGACCCCTAGGGGGGGGGCTGGCCAATGAGCAGTTCTTC. This translates into CASRPLGGGLANEQFF.

For this clone: One junction end disagrees with the germline gene, perhaps due to a read error. The CDR3 here is CASSVAAGGYTF. The CDR3 DNA follows: TGTGCCAGCAGCGTAGCGGCAGGGGGCTACACCTTC. V is TRBV7-2 and J is TRBJ1-2; TRBD1 is a possible D gene (5 bases). In germline, CDR1 is SGHTA, CDR2 FQGNSA. The CDR3 has 12 residues.

V usage is TRBV20-1 and J usage is TRBJ1-2, with D possibly matching TRBD1 (5 bases). Looked up from germline, CDR1 is DFQATT and CDR2 is SNEGSKA (reference sequence). The CDR3 consists of 11 residues. The V and J ends lost 8 bases and 1 base respectively, with 8 bases between them. The CDR3 spells CSWGGNYGYTF. The CDR3 region has the DNA TGCAGTTGGGGGGGTAACTATGGCTACACCTTC.

This chain connects TRBV18 to TRBJ2-7; D might be TRBD1 (5 bases). V was pared by 2 bases and J by 5 bases, with 7 bases between. Looked up from germline, CDR1 is KGHSH and CDR2 is LQKENI. This CDR3 is 12 amino acids long. The CDR3 is CASSPGRDEQYF. The CDR3 region has the DNA TGTGCCAGCTCACCAGGCAGGGACGAGCAGTACTTC.

This rearrangement joins TRBV19 to TRBJ2-3; TRBD2 matches 9 bases. The CDR3 totals 16 residues. Germline V gene data show CDR1 as LNHDA and CDR2 as SQIVND (reference sequence). With V trimmed by 1 base and J by 2 bases, 4 bases remained unmatched. The CDR3 DNA follows: TGTGCCAGTAGTATAGGGGCGGGGGGGCCCACAGATACGCAGTATTTT. Protein sequence: CASSIGAGGPTDTQYF. Combining the CDR3 with reference TRBV19 and TRBJ2-3 gives the whole variable domain DGGITQSPKYLFRKEGQNVTLSCEQNLNHDAMYWYRQDPGQGLRLIYYSQIVNDFQKGDIAEGYSVSREKKESFPLTVTSAQKNPTAFYLCASSIGAGGPTDTQYFGPGTRLTVL.

The chain uses TRBV27 and TRBJ1-3; 8 bases are a match to TRBD1. Trimming cost V 7 bases and J 0 bases; bases outside gene matches: 14. Germline V gene data show CDR1 as MNHEY and CDR2 as SMNVEV (reference sequence). The CDR3 is made up of 18 amino acids. CDR3 nucleotide sequence: TGTGCCAGCACCGGAAAGGAACACAGGGGGTTCTCTGGAAACACCATATATTTT. This sequence encodes CASTGKEHRGFSGNTIYF.

J is TRBJ2-7 and V is TRBV3-1 (or the pseudogene TRBV3-2); 7 bases line up with TRBD1. CDR1 is LGHDT and CDR2 is YNNKEL in the germline V gene (reference sequence). This CDR3 contains 15 residues. The ends lost 0 bases at V and 6 bases at J; junction bases unmatched: 8. CDR3 residues: CASSQDPGQAGEQYF. For the CDR3, the DNA is TGTGCCAGCAGCCAAGATCCAGGACAGGCTGGCGAGCAGTACTTC.

The chain couples TRBV7-9 to TRBJ2-5, with a possible D match to TRBD1 (5 bases). The CDR3 is 13 amino acids. Trimming pared 7 bases from V and 3 bases from J, leaving 12 bases between. CDR1 is SEHNR, CDR2 FQNEAQ, per germline (reference sequence). In DNA, the CDR3 is TGTGCCAGCACCTGGGGCCCTAAAGAGACCCAGTACTTC. Translating gives CASTWGPKETQYF.